These 2 T cell receptor beta chains came from one sample sequenced in a study of molecular identifiers for immune sequencing clone quantification. In TCRdb, the PCR reads were re-called with MiXCR into one record per CDR3 protein. This sample carries about 640,000 distinct CDR3 sequences, 20% of them seen once, and the ten largest clones take roughly 0.9%. Sequencing was done on a sample of naive CD8+ T cells from blood, with Jurkat cell RNA spiked in. Described subset: FACS-sorted CD8+CD4-CCR7+CD45RA+ naive T cells. Receptors were obtained from a human donor in good health. Some libraries in this study had Jurkat cell RNA spiked in.

On this clonotype: Just one base apart from a much larger clone, this may be a read error. V and J are TRBV2 and TRBJ1-1, with D unresolved. V lost 8 bases and J lost 5, with 12 bases in between. Germline loops: CDR1 SNHLY, CDR2 FYNNEI. The CDR3 is made up of 12 amino acids. In nucleotides, the CDR3 is TGTGCCAGCGAACGGCCGGGAACTGAAGCTTTCTTT. Translated, it gives CASERPGTEAFF.

On this clonotype: It is unclear where the CDR3 begins or ends on the DNA, so no DNA is shown, and the CDR3 is as TCRdb lists it. This sequence joins TRBV7-5 and TRBJ1-5; the table's TRBD1 call for D was not verified on the DNA. TRBV7-5 is a documented pseudogene. The length of the CDR3 is 19 amino acids, counting both ends. CDR3 amino acids: CISVPEAWSPLQDNQPQHF.